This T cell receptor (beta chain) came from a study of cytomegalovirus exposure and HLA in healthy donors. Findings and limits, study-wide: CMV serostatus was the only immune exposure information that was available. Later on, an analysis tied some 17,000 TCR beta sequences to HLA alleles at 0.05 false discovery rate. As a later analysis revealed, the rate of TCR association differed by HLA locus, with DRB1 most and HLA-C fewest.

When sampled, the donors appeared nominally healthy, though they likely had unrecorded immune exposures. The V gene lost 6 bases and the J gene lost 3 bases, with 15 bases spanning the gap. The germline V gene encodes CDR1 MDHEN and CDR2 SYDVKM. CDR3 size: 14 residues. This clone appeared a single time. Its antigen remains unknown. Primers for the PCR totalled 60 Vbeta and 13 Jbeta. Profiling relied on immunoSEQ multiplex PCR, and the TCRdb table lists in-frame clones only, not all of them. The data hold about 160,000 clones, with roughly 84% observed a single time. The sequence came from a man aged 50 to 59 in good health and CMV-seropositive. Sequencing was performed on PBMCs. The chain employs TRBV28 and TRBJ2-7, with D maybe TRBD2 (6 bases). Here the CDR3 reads CASREPGVSYEQYF. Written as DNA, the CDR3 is TGTGCCAGCAGGGAGCCGGGGGTTAGCTACGAGCAGTACTTC.